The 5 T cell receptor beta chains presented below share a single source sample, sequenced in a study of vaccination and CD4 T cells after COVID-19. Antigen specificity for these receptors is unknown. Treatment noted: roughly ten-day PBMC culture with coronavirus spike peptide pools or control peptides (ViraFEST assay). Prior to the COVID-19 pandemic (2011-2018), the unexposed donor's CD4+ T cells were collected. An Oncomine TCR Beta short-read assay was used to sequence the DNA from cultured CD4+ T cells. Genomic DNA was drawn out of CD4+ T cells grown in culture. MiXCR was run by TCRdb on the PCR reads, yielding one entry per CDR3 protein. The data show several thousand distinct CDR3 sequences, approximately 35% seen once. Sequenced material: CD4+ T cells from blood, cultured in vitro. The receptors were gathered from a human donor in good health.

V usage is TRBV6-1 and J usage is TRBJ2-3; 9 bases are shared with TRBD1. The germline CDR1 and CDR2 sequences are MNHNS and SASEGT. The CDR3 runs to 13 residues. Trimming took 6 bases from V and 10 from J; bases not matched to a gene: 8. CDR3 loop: CASSDPGDRAQYF. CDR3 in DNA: TGTGCCAGCAGCGATCCGGGGGACAGGGCGCAGTATTTT.

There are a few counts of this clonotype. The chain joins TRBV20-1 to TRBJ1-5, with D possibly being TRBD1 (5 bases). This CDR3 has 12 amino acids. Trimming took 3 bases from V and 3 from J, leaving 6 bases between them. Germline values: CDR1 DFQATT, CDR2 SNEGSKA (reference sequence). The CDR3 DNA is TGCAGTGCTAGGGACAACAATCAGCCCCAGCATTTT. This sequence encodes CSARDNNQPQHF.

Here the CDR3 reads CASSQDWGASGRGEQFF. In nucleotides, the CDR3 is TGCGCCAGCAGCCAAGACTGGGGTGCTAGCGGGAGGGGGGAGCAGTTCTTC. V gene TRBV4-3 combines with J gene TRBJ2-1, with 12 nucleotides matching TRBD2. V shed 0 bases, J shed 10 bases, and the junction held 10 bases outside the gene matches. CDR1 and CDR2 from the germline V gene are LGHNA and YSLEER. The CDR3 consists of 17 residues.

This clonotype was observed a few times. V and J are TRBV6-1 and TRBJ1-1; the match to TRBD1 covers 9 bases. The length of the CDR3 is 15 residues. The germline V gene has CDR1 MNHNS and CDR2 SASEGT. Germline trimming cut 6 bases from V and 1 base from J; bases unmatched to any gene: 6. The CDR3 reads CASRIQGAQNTEAFF. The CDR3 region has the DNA TGTGCCAGCAGGATACAGGGGGCGCAGAACACTGAAGCTTTCTTT.

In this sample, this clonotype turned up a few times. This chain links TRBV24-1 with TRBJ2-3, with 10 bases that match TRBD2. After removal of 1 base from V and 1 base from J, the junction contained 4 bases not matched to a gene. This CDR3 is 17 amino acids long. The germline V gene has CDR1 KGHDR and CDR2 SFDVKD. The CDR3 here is CATSDFWLAGGTDTQYF. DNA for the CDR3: TGTGCCACCAGTGATTTCTGGCTAGCGGGGGGCACAGATACGCAGTATTTT.